Reported below is one TCR beta chain. Antigen unknown. Using immunoSEQ multiplex PCR, the repertoire was profiled, and TCRdb retains in-frame clones only, with some absent. The sample yields more than 100,000 clones, around 90% seen once. The data originate from a study of T cell responses to AZD1222 COVID-19 vaccine. Broader study findings: The number of AZD1222 recipients seropositive at baseline was only 5 to 7. Distributed over spike, vaccine-associated CD4 TCRs predominated at 160-218 and 743-854.

Trimming pared 8 bases from V and 3 bases from J, leaving 16 bases between. Germline assignment: CDR1 MNHEY and CDR2 SMNVEV (reference sequence). The CDR3 is made up of 15 amino acids. This chain joins TRBV27 and TRBJ1-4; TRBD1 might be the D (6 bases). The TCR originated in an adult in good health. Sample: peripheral blood, taken on day 0 of AZD1222 vaccination. The CDR3 sequence is CASGTTGQPNEKLFF. CDR3 nucleotide sequence: TGTGCCAGCGGGACAACCGGACAGCCTAATGAAAAACTGTTTTTT.